These 10 T cell receptor beta chains originate from one sample sequenced in a study of T cells in localized non-small cell lung cancer. Assay used: immunoSEQ multiplex PCR; TCRdb lists only in-frame clones, some missing. Of around 20,000 clones listed, about nine tenths are singletons. The sequencing here drew on peripheral blood, taken before any cancer treatment. The receptors were sampled from a woman aged 40-69 years with stage I lung adenocarcinoma.

This sequence joins TRBV7-2 and TRBJ2-7; 7 bases fit TRBD2. This CDR3 comprises 18 residues. Germline V CDR1 and CDR2: SGHTA, FQGNSA. Trimming took 0 bases from V and 2 from J; bases not matched to a gene: 13. The CDR3: CASSLAPSGGTATYEQYF. Written as DNA, the CDR3 is TGTGCCAGCAGCTTAGCGCCTAGCGGTGGAACCGCGACCTACGAGCAGTACTTC.

The chain joins TRBV7-9 to TRBJ1-1, with TRBD1 matching over 9 bases. This CDR3 is built from 14 residues. CDR1 is SEHNR, CDR2 FQNEAQ, per germline (reference sequence). Unmatched junction bases numbered 6, after V lost 6 bases and J lost 4 bases. CDR3 sequence: CASRVGQGSTEAFF. CDR3 nucleotides: TGTGCCAGCAGGGTCGGACAGGGGAGCACTGAAGCTTTCTTT.

The chain recombines TRBV4-2 with TRBJ2-1, with D hard to call. Germline CDR1 LGHNA, CDR2 YNFKEQ. Between the trimmed V and J ends, which lost 0 bases and 10 bases, there was a span of 16 bases. The CDR3 contains 15 residues. In DNA form, the CDR3 reads TGTGCCAGCAGCCAAGATAGGGTCCGGGCCGGGGAGCAGTTCTTC. Its protein product is CASSQDRVRAGEQFF.

The V call is TRBV10-3, the J call TRBJ1-1; D is unresolved. Germline-derived CDR1 and CDR2 are ENHRY and SYGVKD. The CDR3 runs to 15 residues. V was trimmed by 0 bases and J by 2 bases, leaving 10 bases between them. CDR3 nucleotide sequence: TGTGCCATCAGTGAGTCGGGCGGGGAAAACACTGAAGCTTTCTTT. It specifies CAISESGGENTEAFF.

The chain joins TRBV27 to TRBJ2-7; D is unresolved. The CDR3 runs to 13 residues. Trimming cost V 5 bases and J 6 bases, with 14 bases left between them. Germline V gene data show CDR1 as MNHEY and CDR2 as SMNVEV (reference sequence). This chain's CDR3 is CASSPGRGSEQYF. The CDR3 DNA reads as TGTGCCAGCAGTCCGGGTAGAGGTTCCGAGCAGTACTTC.

This clone has just a few counts. The rearrangement links TRBV6-1 to TRBJ2-7; D tentatively reads TRBD1 or TRBD2 (5 bases each). Between the trimmed V and J ends, which lost 6 bases and 5 bases, there was a span of 14 bases. Germline-derived CDR1 and CDR2 are MNHNS and SASEGT. CDR3 length: 13 residues. This chain's CDR3 is CASRPGRWHEQYF. The CDR3 DNA follows: TGTGCCAGCAGGCCGGGACGGTGGCACGAGCAGTACTTC.

The chain is built from TRBV25-1 and TRBJ2-2; TRBD1 matches 11 bases. This CDR3 comprises 15 residues. Germline values: CDR1 MGHDK, CDR2 SYGVNS. Trimming at V came to 8 bases and at J to 4 bases, leaving 6 bases not matched to a gene. In DNA, the CDR3 is TGTGCCAGCGGAGGAGGGACAGGGGGCACCGGGGAGCTGTTTTTT. It specifies CASGGGTGGTGELFF.

V is TRBV11-2 and J is TRBJ2-2; 9 positions agree with TRBD1. The CDR3 spans 16 residues. Germline trimming cut 3 bases from V and 7 bases from J; bases unmatched to any gene: 9. The germline gives CDR1 SGHAT, CDR2 FQNNGV. The chain's CDR3 is CASSFFPQGAGGELFF. DNA of the CDR3: TGTGCCAGCAGCTTCTTCCCACAGGGGGCGGGCGGGGAGCTGTTTTTT.

The CDR3 reads CASSLGYAGLAFEETQYF. The CDR3 coding sequence is TGTGCCAGCAGTTTAGGCTATGCCGGACTGGCTTTTGAGGAGACCCAGTACTTC. This sequence joins TRBV27 and TRBJ2-5; D is possibly TRBD2 (5 bases). Germline V lookup: CDR1 MNHEY, CDR2 SMNVEV (reference sequence). The CDR3 sequence is 18 residues long. V shed 2 bases and J shed 5 bases, with 24 bases lying between them.

This chain links TRBV9 with TRBJ2-4; D gene ambiguous. CDR1 SGDLS and CDR2 YYNGEE come from the germline V gene. The V end lost 7 bases, the J end lost 3 bases, and 14 bases lay between the germline ends. The CDR3 spans 14 residues. The DNA for the CDR3 is TGTGCCAGCGACTCCGAATCGGTCAAAAACATTCAGTACTTC. Protein sequence: CASDSESVKNIQYF.